The 25 T cell receptor beta chains below come from one sample, sequenced in a study of tumor and adjacent non-tumor tissue in lung cancer. The template was RNA from unsorted bulk tissue. The normal lung tissue was taken more than 3 cm from the tumor edge. Three rounds of nested PCR, following a modified ARM-PCR protocol, produced the TCRbeta library. TCRdb re-analysed the multiplex PCR reads in MiXCR, keeping a single row per CDR3 protein. The sample lists 60,000 to 90,000 distinct CDR3 sequences; around 70% were seen once. The sample was distant non-tumor lung tissue. All receptors come from a woman between 50 and 59 years old with non-small cell lung cancer.

Comment on this clonotype: Germline is not matched at one junction end, which may reflect a read error. The chain is built from TRBV6-1 and TRBJ2-7; D is undetermined. CDR1 is MNHNS, CDR2 SASEGT, per germline. The CDR3 contains 12 residues. The CDR3 loop is CAGSEGPYEQYF. The CDR3 DNA reads TGTGCCGGCAGCGAAGGACCCTACGAGCAGTACTTC.

With regard to this clonotype: A much larger clonotype is one base distant, so this may be a read error. The chain recombines TRBV6-5 with TRBJ2-7; D perhaps matches TRBD2 (5 bases). CDR3 length: 12 amino acids. The germline CDR1 and CDR2 sequences are MNHEY and SVGAGI. V lost 6 bases to trimming and J lost 5 bases, with 11 bases between them. CDR3 coding DNA: TGTGCCAGCAGCGGGAAGCTGCACGAGCAGTACTTC. It is translated as CASSGKLHEQYF.

Points on this clonotype: This sequence may be a read error, since a much larger clone differs from it by one base. The chain employs TRBV4-2 and TRBJ1-1; D not resolved. The CDR3 has 15 amino acids. CDR1 is LGHNA, CDR2 YNFKEQ, per germline. CDR3 bases: TGTGCCAGCAGCCAAGATTCTCCTAAGAACACTGAAGTTTTCTTT. This encodes CASSQDSPKNTEVFF.

Concerning this clonotype: No conserved phenylalanine or tryptophan ends this CDR3, so it is likely a read error. The chain carries TRBV20-1 and TRBJ2-1, with D perhaps being TRBD1 or TRBD2 (5 bases each). This CDR3 region has 13 residues. V lost 8 bases, J lost 9 bases, and 20 bases lay in between. Germline V gives CDR1 DFQATT, CDR2 SNEGSKA (reference sequence). This CDR3 is CSTPGADYLEQFL. The CDR3 DNA reads TGCAGTACCCCTGGGGCTGACTACCTTGAGCAGTTCCTC.

This clonotype appeared a few times. A much larger clone sits a single nucleotide away, making a read error possible. The chain uses TRBV29-1 and TRBJ1-2; D not resolved. The length of the CDR3 is 12 residues. V lost 5 bases, J lost 8 bases, and 15 bases lay in between. The germline V gene encodes CDR1 SQVTM and CDR2 ANQGSEA. Here the CDR3 reads CSVSGRATGYTF. The CDR3 DNA sequence: TGCAGCGTTAGTGGGAGGGCGACGGGCTACACCTTC.

As concerns this clonotype: The junction departs from the called germline gene at one end, perhaps through a read error. The chain uses TRBV11-2 and TRBJ1-1; D is unresolved. The CDR3 length is 16 residues. Germline V CDR1 and CDR2: SGHAT, FQNNGV. This CDR3 reads CGSSLRVGRGDTEAFF. The DNA for the CDR3 is TGTGGCAGCAGCTTACGAGTCGGCCGTGGAGACACTGAAGCTTTCTTC.

This clonotype was counted between two and nine times. This sequence may be a read error, since a much larger clone differs from it by one base. This chain's CDR3 is CSTDVAGEAFF. CDR3 bases: TGCAGTACTGACGTTGCGGGTGAAGCTTTCTTT. The rearrangement uses TRBV20-1 and TRBJ1-1; no clear D gene. Trimming cost V 8 bases and J 7 bases, with 14 bases left between them. The CDR3 is 11 residues long. Germline CDR1 reads DFQATT; CDR2 reads SNEGSKA (reference sequence).

In the case of this clonotype: The junction shows a germline mismatch at one end, possibly a read error. V usage is TRBV11-1 and J usage is TRBJ1-1, with D possibly TRBD1 on 6 matching bases. CDR1 and CDR2 from the germline V gene are SGHAT and FQDESV (reference sequence). The CDR3 runs 15 residues. CDR3 coding DNA: TGCGCCAGCAGCTTAGATACCGGGGGGGACATTGAAGCTTTCTTT. Translated, it gives CASSLDTGGDIEAFF.

Details on this clonotype: The junction does not match germline at one end; this may be a read error. The genes are TRBV29-1 and TRBJ2-1; 7 bases line up with TRBD1. The CDR3 is made up of 14 amino acids. Germline-derived CDR1 and CDR2 are SQVTM and ANQGSEA. CDR3 sequence (DNA): TGCAGCGTTGGTGAGACAGGGTATAACAATGAGCACTTCTTC. Protein: CSVGETGYNNEHFF.

The rearrangement links TRBV11-2 to TRBJ2-1; the D gene could be TRBD1 or TRBD2 (5 bases each). CDR1 is SGHAT and CDR2 is FQNNGV in the germline V gene. The CDR3 is 17 residues long. The CDR3: CANSFIGPGSSYNEQFF. DNA of the CDR3: TGTGCAAACAGCTTTATTGGGCCAGGGAGCTCCTACAATGAGCAGTTCTTC.

Turning to this clonotype: Germline is not matched at one junction end, which may reflect a read error. This chain links TRBV29-1 with TRBJ2-7; 7 nucleotides agree with TRBD1. The germline V gene has CDR1 SQVTM and CDR2 ANQGSEA. The CDR3 sequence is 13 residues long. CDR3 sequence reads: CSVGVQGSYEQYF. CDR3 bases: TGCAGCGTCGGGGTACAGGGGTCTTACGAGCAGTATTTC.

The chain employs TRBV29-1 and TRBJ2-1, with D perhaps TRBD2 (6 bases). V was pared by 7 bases and J by 3 bases, with 22 bases between. The CDR3 is 16 amino acids. Germline CDR1 reads SQVTM; CDR2 reads ANQGSEA. This CDR3 reads CSAPNSGRTYYNEQFF. CDR3 bases: TGCAGCGCCCCGAATAGTGGGAGGACCTACTACAATGAGCAGTTCTTC.

As for this clonotype: One end of the junction varies from germline; a read error may be responsible. This chain links TRBV28 with TRBJ2-7; 9 bases line up with TRBD2. The germline V gene encodes CDR1 MDHEN and CDR2 SYDVKM. The CDR3 extends over 16 amino acids. CDR3 sequence: CACSLKWFSGRNDQYF. The DNA of the CDR3 is TGTGCCTGCAGTTTAAAGTGGTTCAGCGGGAGGAACGACCAGTACTTC.

This clonotype appeared many times. The chain has TRBV12-3 or TRBV12-4 and TRBJ2-4; 12 bases align to TRBD1. The trim removed 0 bases at V and 5 bases at J, leaving 2 bases unmatched. The CDR3 contains 16 residues. The CDR3 DNA follows: TGTGCCAGCAGTTTAGCGGGACAGGGGGCGGAAAACATTCAGTACTTC. Translating gives CASSLAGQGAENIQYF.

With respect to this clonotype: Being one base from a much bigger clone, this may be a read error. The rearrangement links TRBV5-4 to TRBJ2-7; 7 positions match TRBD1. The CDR3 length is 13 residues. Germline V gene data show CDR1 as SGHNT and CDR2 as YYREEE (reference sequence). Written as DNA, the CDR3 is TGTGCCAGCAGCTTGTACCGGGACAGCGAGCGGTACTTC. Protein product: CASSLYRDSERYF.

Concerning this clonotype: The junction does not match germline at one end; this may be a read error. The CDR3 loop reads CASRGTGDLPLYF. CDR3 nucleotide sequence: TGTGCCAGCAGAGGGACAGGGGATTTACCCCTCTACTTT. The chain uses TRBV6-5 and TRBJ1-6, with 10 bases aligning to TRBD1. The CDR3 is 13 amino acids. The germline gives CDR1 MNHEY, CDR2 SVGAGI.

Remarks on this clonotype: The junction does not match germline at one end; this may be a read error. The chain employs TRBV6-2 or TRBV6-3 and TRBJ2-3; D is unresolved. CDR3 size: 12 residues. Per germline, CDR1 MNHEY and CDR2 SVGEGT. DNA of the CDR3: TGTGCCAGCAATTACTCCATAGATACGCAGTATTTT. Its translation: CASNYSIDTQYF.

Remarks on this clonotype: No conserved phenylalanine or tryptophan is present at the end of the CDR3, so a read error is the likely explanation. The rearrangement uses TRBV14 and TRBJ1-5; no clear D gene. The DNA matches TRBJ2-3 better at its end, which makes the J call doubtful. The CDR3 has 13 residues. Germline CDR1 SGHDN, CDR2 FVKESK. CDR3 region: CASSRTESQPQYI. CDR3 in DNA: TGTGCCAGCAGCCGAACCGAATCGCAGCCCCAGTATATT.

This clonotype occurred once. At one boundary the junction diverges from the germline segment, which might be a read error. The gene calls are TRBV4-2 and TRBJ2-1, with 8 bases aligning to TRBD2. This CDR3 contains 17 residues. CDR1 and CDR2 from the germline V gene are LGHNA and YNFKEQ. CDR3 nucleotide sequence: TGTGCCAGCAGCCAAGATTCGGCAAGCGGGAGTTTGTATAAGCACTTCTTC. It is translated as CASSQDSASGSLYKHFF.

Note on this clonotype: This could be a read error, since a much larger clone is one nucleotide away. The chain couples TRBV6-5 to TRBJ1-5; D call uncertain. CDR1 is MNHEY, CDR2 SVGAGI, per germline. The CDR3 consists of 15 residues. CDR3 loop: CTSRVRRGSNQPQHF. In DNA, the CDR3 is TGTACCAGCAGAGTCAGAAGAGGGAGCAATCAGCCCCAGCATTTT.

Points on this clonotype: One end of the junction varies from germline; a read error may be responsible. The rearrangement uses TRBV20-1 and TRBJ2-2; 7 nucleotides agree with TRBD1. The CDR3 length is 15 residues. Looked up from germline, CDR1 is DFQATT and CDR2 is SNEGSKA (reference sequence). CDR3 DNA sequence: TGCAGTGCAAAAACCGGGACAGCCTTCACCGGGGAGCTATTTTTT. Translated, it gives CSAKTGTAFTGELFF.

Note on this clonotype: Sequence at one end of the junction differs from germline and may be a read error. This chain uses TRBV4-2 with TRBJ2-1, with D possibly being TRBD2 (5 bases). Germline values: CDR1 LGHNA, CDR2 YNFKEQ. There are 17 residues in the CDR3. The CDR3 protein is CASSQDSASWSLYELFF. For the CDR3, the DNA is TGTGCAAGCAGCCAAGATTCGGCTAGCTGGAGTTTGTATGAGCTGTTCTTC.

The rearrangement links TRBV11-3 to TRBJ2-1, with D unclear. Germline V gene data show CDR1 as SGHNT and CDR2 as YENEEA. The CDR3 contains 16 residues. Trimming stripped 0 bases from V and 6 bases from J, with 15 bases between. The CDR3 is CASSLDRRIGGNEQFF. The CDR3 region has the DNA TGTGCCAGCAGCTTAGACAGGCGGATAGGCGGCAATGAGCAGTTCTTC.

About this clonotype itself: This sequence may be a read error, since a much larger clone differs from it by one base. The chain links TRBV6-1 to TRBJ1-1, with D maybe TRBD1 (6 bases). Germline CDR1 is MNHNS and CDR2 is SASEGT. This CDR3 has 14 amino acids. The DNA for the CDR3 is TGTGCCGGCAGTGAAGAGGGGGGGAACACTGAAGCTTTCTTT. Residues: CAGSEEGGNTEAFF.

To note about this clonotype: This could be a read error, since a much larger clone is one nucleotide away. The chain carries TRBV12-3 or TRBV12-4 and TRBJ1-4; perhaps TRBD1 as D (6 bases). Trimming cost V 3 bases and J 8 bases, with 10 bases left between them. This CDR3 has 13 residues. The CDR3 spells CASSLDSGEKLFF. The CDR3 nucleotides read TGTGCCAGCAGTTTGGACAGTGGCGAAAAACTGTTTTTT.